The TCR beta chain under discussion was sequenced for a study of blood T cell repertoires in COVID-19. The overall study: From the United States, Italy and Spain came samples of acute and convalescent COVID-19. Nucleic acid was either cDNA or gDNA, and it came from T cells, B-cell-depleted T cells, or PBMCs.

Authors' methods: Researchers report that nucleated cell counts were estimated from reference gene primer amplification. Clones were read by immunoSEQ multiplex PCR, and TCRdb kept only the in-frame ones, dropping some. V, J and clone size are those of that table, while D and trimming were read from the DNA. The sample has about 67,000 clones, approximately 87% seen once. Germline CDR1 and CDR2: SGHTA and FQGNSA. The V and J ends lost 5 bases and 3 bases, in that order; junction bases with no gene match: 7. The CDR3 totals 15 residues. The receptor was derived from a man in his forties or fifties with active COVID-19. Sequenced material: peripheral blood. This chain connects TRBV7-2 to TRBJ1-2, with 9 bases identical to TRBD1. The CDR3 coding sequence is TGTGCCAGCAGCGTCGGGACAGGGCCGTACTATGGCTACACCTTC. It codes for CASSVGTGPYYGYTF.